The TCR beta chain under discussion was sequenced for a study of CD8+ T cells in alopecia areata. In each case, RNA was isolated and then reverse transcribed into cDNA as the sequencing template. Measured with immunoSEQ multiplex PCR; TCRdb has only the in-frame clones, and not every one. The sample contains around 120,000 clones, over 60% of which appear only once. Treatment noted: oral pan-JAK inhibitor, 5-10 mg twice daily. Looked up from germline, CDR1 is MGHDK and CDR2 is SYGVNS. Trimming removed 1 base at V and 4 bases at J, with 10 bases between. The CDR3 sequence is 14 residues long. The V call is TRBV25-1, the J call TRBJ1-2; D is undetermined. The receptor was derived from a human donor with alopecia areata. The sequences come from CD4+ T cells sorted from blood, collected at week 4, from a patient treated with tofacitinib. Here the CDR3 DNA reads TGTGCCAGCAGTGAATCATCAGGCACCTATGGCTACACCTTC. Protein: CASSESSGTYGYTF.